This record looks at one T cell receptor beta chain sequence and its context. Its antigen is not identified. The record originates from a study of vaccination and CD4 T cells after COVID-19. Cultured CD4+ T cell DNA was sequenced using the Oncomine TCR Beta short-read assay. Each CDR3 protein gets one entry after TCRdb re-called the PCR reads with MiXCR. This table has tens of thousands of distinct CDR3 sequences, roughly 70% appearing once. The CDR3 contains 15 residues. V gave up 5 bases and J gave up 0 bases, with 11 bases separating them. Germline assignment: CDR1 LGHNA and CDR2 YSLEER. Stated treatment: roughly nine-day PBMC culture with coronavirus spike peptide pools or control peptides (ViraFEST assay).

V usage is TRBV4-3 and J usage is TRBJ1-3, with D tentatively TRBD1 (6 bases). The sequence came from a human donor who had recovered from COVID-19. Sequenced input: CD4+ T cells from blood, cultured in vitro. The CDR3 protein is CASSNQGISGNTIYF. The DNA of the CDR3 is TGCGCCAGCAGCAACCAGGGGATCTCTGGAAACACCATATATTTT.